Following are 3 T cell receptor beta chains from one sample sequenced in a study of blood T cell repertoires in COVID-19. Sequencing was performed with immunoSEQ multiplex PCR; in TCRdb, only in-frame clones are kept and a portion is missing. Altogether about 300,000 clones are present, more than 75% being singletons, with the ten largest covering about 4.1%. The source material was PBMCs or T cells enriched from blood (not recorded which). Every receptor here comes from a man aged 25 to 40 who had recovered from COVID-19.

The V gene is TRBV23-1, the J gene TRBJ2-4; D unresolved. TRBV23-1 is designated an ORF whose function remains uncertain. V was pared by 7 bases and J by 8 bases, with 27 bases between. CDR3 length: 17 amino acids. Here the CDR3 DNA reads TGCGCCAGCACCCTGAACCGGCTGCGGAACCCGTCGGACATTCAGTACTTC. Translated: CASTLNRLRNPSDIQYF.

This chain uses TRBV3-1 (or the pseudogene TRBV3-2) with TRBJ1-2, with D maybe TRBD1 (6 bases). Between the trimmed V and J ends, which lost 2 bases and 0 bases, there was a span of 7 bases. CDR1 is LGHDT and CDR2 is YNNKEL in the germline V gene (reference sequence). The CDR3 is 14 amino acids. In nucleotides, the CDR3 is TGTGCCAGCAGCCAAACAGGGTCTAACTATGGCTACACCTTC. Its protein is CASSQTGSNYGYTF.

This clone was recorded only once. The chain carries TRBV5-1 and TRBJ2-6, with D maybe TRBD2 (5 bases). The germline V gene has CDR1 SGHRS and CDR2 YFSETQ. The V gene lost 0 bases and the J gene lost 1 base, with 8 bases spanning the gap. The CDR3 contains 16 residues. Here the CDR3 DNA reads TGCGCCAGCAGCTTGGCCGGGGATTCTGGGGCCAACGTCCTGACTTTC. It specifies CASSLAGDSGANVLTF.